The text below deals with one T cell receptor (beta chain). What it binds is not known. With 0 bases removed from V and 5 bases from J, the gap between germline ends came to 10 bases. The CDR3 sequence is 14 residues long. Germline lookup yields CDR1 MGHDK and CDR2 SYGVNS. Method: immunoSEQ multiplex PCR; TCRdb's copy keeps in-frame clones and lacks some. The table includes about 15,000 clones, about nine tenths detected once. This specimen belongs to a study of chemoradiotherapy in HPV16-positive cancers. Whole-study context: Candidate HPV-specific clones and shared TCR motifs came from two HPV16-positive patients. Broader study findings: HPV-specific T cells were functionally defined from only a couple of HPV16-positive patients.

The gene calls are TRBV25-1 and TRBJ2-5, with a possible D match to TRBD2 (5 bases). The source is a human donor with HPV-associated anogenital cancer. The sample was blood, taken from a patient who underwent chemoradiotherapy. In DNA form, the CDR3 reads TGTGCCAGCAGTGAATATGAGGGCCCGGAGACCCAGTACTTC. Protein product: CASSEYEGPETQYF.